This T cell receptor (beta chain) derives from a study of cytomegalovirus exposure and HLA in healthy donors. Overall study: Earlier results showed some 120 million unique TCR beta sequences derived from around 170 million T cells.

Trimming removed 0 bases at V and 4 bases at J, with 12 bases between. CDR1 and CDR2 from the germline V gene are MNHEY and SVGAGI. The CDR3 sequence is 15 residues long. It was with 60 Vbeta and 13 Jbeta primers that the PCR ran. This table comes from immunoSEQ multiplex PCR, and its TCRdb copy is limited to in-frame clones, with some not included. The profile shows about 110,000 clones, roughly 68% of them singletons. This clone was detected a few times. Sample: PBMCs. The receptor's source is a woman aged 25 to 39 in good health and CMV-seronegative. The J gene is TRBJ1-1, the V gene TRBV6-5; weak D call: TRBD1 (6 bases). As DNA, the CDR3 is TGTGCCAGCAGTTACTCTAGGGGGTGGGGCACTGAAGCTTTCTTT. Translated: CASSYSRGWGTEAFF.